The clone carrying this TCR beta chain was counted ten times or more. The data belong to a study of T cells in Graves' hyperthyroidism and ophthalmopathy. The hyperthyroidism was newly diagnosed and had lasted under 2 months; the patients were aged 18 to 65. Not enrolled were patients with uncontrolled infection, other autoimmune disease, pregnancy or lactation. Trimming removed 6 bases from V and 5 bases from J; junction bases left unmatched: 2. The CDR3 loop spans 13 amino acids. Germline V lookup: CDR1 SGHDN, CDR2 FVKESK. TCR beta CDR3 region amplification was performed from RNA transcripts. HTBI primers were employed in a first-round RT-PCR of the TCR CDR3. TCRdb reanalysed the multiplex PCR reads using MiXCR and keeps one entry per CDR3 protein. This sample has roughly 840,000 distinct CDR3 sequences, with 35% to 45% found just once.

Sequencing was performed on blood. The genes are TRBV14 and TRBJ2-7; 12 bases fit TRBD2. This sequence was found in a man between 18 and 29 years old with Graves' hyperthyroidism. Written as DNA, the CDR3 is TGTGCCAGCAGGACTAGCGGGGGAAACGAGCAGTACTTC. This sequence encodes CASRTSGGNEQYF.